The 5 T cell receptor beta chains below were found in one sample sequenced in a study of blood T cell repertoires in COVID-19 (dated by TCRdb to 2018 to 2021). The method was the immunoSEQ multiplex PCR assay. This is the immuneACCESS table as TCRdb keeps it, with only in-frame sequences that have V and J called. A part of the clones is gone; compared with another copy, unresolved V genes explain less than half, and the rest is unexplained. The sample records 280,000 or so clones, around 88% of which are singletons. The ten largest clonotypes hold approximately 2.2% of the sample. The material sequenced was peripheral blood. The source is a woman in her 30s who had recovered from COVID-19.

The chain combines TRBV11-2 with TRBJ2-3, with D hard to call. This CDR3 spans 12 amino acids. Trimming cost V 8 bases and J 1 base, with 7 bases left between them. Germline CDR1 SGHAT, CDR2 FQNNGV. The CDR3 spells CASSPGTDTQYF. In DNA, the CDR3 is TGTGCCAGCTCTCCGGGCACAGATACGCAGTATTTT.

CDR3 loop: CASSLLVKEGSRGYTF. CDR3 in DNA: TGTGCCAGCAGCTTATTGGTGAAGGAAGGGAGTCGTGGCTACACCTTC. The genes are TRBV7-8 and TRBJ1-2, with D unresolved. The CDR3 runs 16 residues. The V and J ends lost 2 bases and 7 bases respectively, with 20 bases between them. Germline values: CDR1 SGHVS, CDR2 FQNEAQ. The variable domain in full, completed from reference TRBV7-8 and TRBJ1-2, reads GAGVSQSPRYKVAKRGQDVALRCDPISGHVSLFWYQQALGQGPEFLTYFQNEAQLDKSGLPSDRFFAERPEGSVSTLKIQRTQQEDSAVYLCASSLLVKEGSRGYTFGSGTRLTVV.

The chain links TRBV27 to TRBJ2-1; no clear D. The germline CDR1 and CDR2 sequences are MNHEY and SMNVEV (reference sequence). The V and J ends lost 0 bases and 6 bases respectively, with 9 bases between them. CDR3 length: 14 residues. CDR3 sequence (DNA): TGTGCCAGCAGTTTATCCACAGTGCGCAATGAGCAGTTCTTC. It codes for CASSLSTVRNEQFF.

This clone was counted a few times. The V gene is TRBV19, the J gene TRBJ1-3; TRBD1 agrees at 8 bases. V lost 10 bases to trimming and J lost 2 bases; unmatched junction nucleotides: 10. Germline-derived CDR1 and CDR2 are LNHDA and SQIVND (reference sequence). This CDR3 has 15 amino acids. This chain's CDR3 is CATHRGTVAGNTIYF. The CDR3 bases are TGTGCCACCCACAGGGGGACGGTTGCTGGAAACACCATATATTTT. The full variable domain, its missing parts supplied by reference TRBV19 and TRBJ1-3, is DGGITQSPKYLFRKEGQNVTLSCEQNLNHDAMYWYRQDPGQGLRLIYYSQIVNDFQKGDIAEGYSVSREKKESFPLTVTSAQKNPTAFYLCATHRGTVAGNTIYFGEGSWLTVV.

The CDR3 sequence is CASSPRLAVNYNEQFF. For the CDR3, the DNA is TGTGCCAGCAGCCCACGACTAGCGGTGAATTACAATGAGCAGTTCTTC. The chain has TRBV9 and TRBJ2-1, with 9 bases matching TRBD2. Germline values: CDR1 SGDLS, CDR2 YYNGEE. The CDR3 extends over 16 amino acids. After removal of 4 bases from V and 4 bases from J, the junction contained 9 bases not matched to a gene.